A single sample gave rise to the 22 T cell receptor beta chains below, sequenced in a study of T cell responses to AZD1222 COVID-19 vaccine. Some clones are missing from TCRdb's copy, which holds only in-frame ones; the method was immunoSEQ multiplex PCR. Counted here are 25,000 to 30,000 clones, approximately 91% occurring once; the ten biggest clones make up 1.3%. This specimen consisted of peripheral blood, obtained on day 0 of AZD1222 vaccination. Receptors were obtained from an adult in good health.

The J gene is TRBJ2-5, the V gene TRBV14; D call uncertain. The CDR3 sequence is 15 residues long. Trimming removed 1 base at V and 0 bases at J, with 9 bases between. The germline CDR1 and CDR2 sequences are SGHDN and FVKESK. CDR3 in amino acids: CASSQVSSYQETQYF. In nucleotides, the CDR3 is TGTGCCAGCAGCCAAGTTTCGTCGTACCAAGAGACCCAGTACTTC.

The V gene is TRBV19, the J gene TRBJ1-5; D might be TRBD1 (6 bases). CDR3 length: 15 residues. The germline CDR1 and CDR2 sequences are LNHDA and SQIVND (reference sequence). Trimming pared 4 bases from V and 0 bases from J, leaving 10 bases between. The CDR3 nucleotides are TGTGCCAGTAGTACAGACAGGAATAGCAATCAGCCCCAGCATTTT. It codes for CASSTDRNSNQPQHF. Looking up the rest from reference TRBV19 and TRBJ1-5 gives the full variable domain: DGGITQSPKYLFRKEGQNVTLSCEQNLNHDAMYWYRQDPGQGLRLIYYSQIVNDFQKGDIAEGYSVSREKKESFPLTVTSAQKNPTAFYLCASSTDRNSNQPQHFGDGTRLSIL.

The chain carries TRBV6-5 and TRBJ1-4, with 7 positions matching TRBD1. V lost 8 bases to trimming and J lost 8 bases; unmatched junction nucleotides: 8. CDR3 length: 13 residues. Germline V gene data show CDR1 as MNHEY and CDR2 as SVGAGI. CDR3 sequence (DNA): TGTGCCAGCTCCCCAGGGGGTTGGGAAAAACTGTTTTTT. Translating it yields CASSPGGWEKLFF.

The chain is built from TRBV19 and TRBJ1-3, with no clear D. This CDR3 has 16 amino acids. Germline CDR1 LNHDA, CDR2 SQIVND (reference sequence). The V and J ends lost 3 bases and 0 bases respectively, with 12 bases between them. The CDR3 sequence is CASSMDDTRSGNTIYF. The CDR3 region has the DNA TGTGCCAGTAGTATGGACGACACCCGCTCTGGAAACACCATATATTTT.

The genes are TRBV28 and TRBJ2-7, with TRBD2 matching 7 bases. This CDR3 contains 13 residues. Germline V CDR1 and CDR2: MDHEN, SYDVKM. The V gene end was trimmed by 5 bases and the J gene end by 3 bases; junction bases not matched to a gene: 4. The CDR3 here is CASSPGLIYEQYF. CDR3 DNA sequence: TGTGCCAGCAGTCCGGGACTAATCTACGAGCAGTACTTC.

The chain recombines TRBV24-1 with TRBJ2-1, with D perhaps TRBD1 (5 bases). The CDR3 runs 15 residues. Deletions cut 3 bases from V and 1 base from J, with 9 bases between. Germline CDR1 reads KGHDR; CDR2 reads SFDVKD. CDR3: CATSDADSSYNEQFF. The CDR3 coding sequence is TGTGCCACCAGTGATGCCGACAGTTCCTACAATGAGCAGTTCTTC.

This clone has more than one count but fewer than ten. V and J are TRBV19 and TRBJ1-1, with D possibly matching TRBD1 (5 bases). The germline gives CDR1 LNHDA, CDR2 SQIVND (reference sequence). The CDR3 is made up of 14 amino acids. Trimming took 5 bases from V and 9 from J, leaving 19 bases between them. The CDR3 coding sequence is TGTGCCAGTAGTGATCCGGGGCGTTCGGTTCAAGCTTTCTTT. It encodes CASSDPGRSVQAFF.

The gene calls are TRBV28 and TRBJ2-1; 9 bases are shared with TRBD1. CDR3 length: 17 amino acids. Per the germline V gene, CDR1 is MDHEN and CDR2 is SYDVKM. V lost 3 bases, J lost 5 bases, and 11 bases stayed unmatched. The CDR3 spells CASSLSTGTGFHNEQFF. The CDR3, as DNA: TGTGCCAGCAGTTTGTCGACCGGGACAGGGTTCCACAATGAGCAGTTCTTC.

The chain is built from TRBV7-9 and TRBJ2-4; 12 bases are a match to TRBD2. The CDR3 runs to 19 residues. After removal of 8 bases from V and 0 bases from J, the junction contained 14 bases not matched to a gene. The germline gives CDR1 SEHNR, CDR2 FQNEAQ (reference sequence). The CDR3 DNA reads TGTGCCAGCCCCGCCTTCGGACTAGCGGGGAAAATAGCCAAAAACATTCAGTACTTC. Its protein is CASPAFGLAGKIAKNIQYF. The entire variable domain, with the rest obtained from reference TRBV7-9 and TRBJ2-4, is as follows: DTGVSQNPRHKITKRGQNVTFRCDPISEHNRLYWYRQTLGQGPEFLTYFQNEAQLEKSRLLSDRFSAERPKGSFSTLEIQRTEQGDSAMYLCASPAFGLAGKIAKNIQYFGAGTRLSVL.

This clone has only one observation. CDR3 sequence reads: CATSERTGVGTMNTEAFF. CDR3 nucleotides: TGTGCCACCAGCGAAAGGACAGGGGTAGGTACGATGAACACTGAAGCTTTCTTT. The V and J genes are TRBV15 and TRBJ1-1, with 9 bases aligning to TRBD1. CDR1 is LNHNV, CDR2 YYDKDF, per germline (reference sequence). The CDR3 has 18 residues. V lost 5 bases, J lost 0 bases, and 13 bases stayed unmatched.

The chain recombines TRBV18 with TRBJ2-1, with D tentatively TRBD1 (6 bases). With 0 bases removed from V and 4 bases from J, the gap between germline ends came to 10 bases. CDR1 and CDR2 (germline): KGHSH, LQKENI. The CDR3 loop spans 15 amino acids. The CDR3 DNA reads as TGTGCCAGCTCACCACCGACAGGCAATTACAATGAGCAGTTCTTC. It yields the protein CASSPPTGNYNEQFF.

This clone has a handful of counts. The chain recombines TRBV2 with TRBJ1-5; D is ambiguous. Germline V lookup: CDR1 SNHLY, CDR2 FYNNEI. V dropped 4 bases and J dropped 7 bases, with 11 bases sitting between them. This CDR3 has 13 amino acids. Written as DNA, the CDR3 is TGTGCCAGCAGTGTGCAGTTGACCCAGCCCCAGCATTTT. It specifies CASSVQLTQPQHF.

The chain employs TRBV7-3 and TRBJ1-1, with 7 bases lining up with TRBD1. Germline trimming cut 1 base from V and 4 bases from J; bases unmatched to any gene: 0. CDR1 and CDR2 (germline): SGHTA, FQGTGA. This CDR3 has 13 amino acids. The CDR3 region is CASSLRQGTEAFF. In nucleotides, the CDR3 is TGTGCCAGCAGCTTAAGACAGGGCACTGAAGCTTTCTTT.

The V and J genes are TRBV5-1 and TRBJ2-5, with D maybe TRBD2 (6 bases). Germline V gene data show CDR1 as SGHRS and CDR2 as YFSETQ. V lost 7 bases, J lost 4 bases, and 14 bases lay in between. CDR3 length: 13 amino acids. Here the CDR3 reads CASGREARETQYF. CDR3 coding DNA: TGCGCCAGCGGCAGGGAGGCCCGAGAGACCCAGTACTTC.

V is TRBV5-6 and J is TRBJ2-3; 12 positions match TRBD2. This CDR3 spans 17 amino acids. The V gene end was trimmed by 4 bases and the J gene end by 1 base; junction bases not matched to a gene: 7. Germline V CDR1 and CDR2: SGHDT, YYEEEE. In DNA form, the CDR3 reads TGTGCCAGCAGCCCCCTAGCGGGAGGGCCTCGCACAGATACGCAGTATTTT. Translation gives CASSPLAGGPRTDTQYF.

The chain has TRBV3-1 (or the pseudogene TRBV3-2) and TRBJ2-7, with TRBD2 matching 10 bases. From germline, CDR1 is LGHDT and CDR2 YNNKEL (reference sequence). The CDR3 totals 15 residues. J lost 6 bases, V lost 2 bases, and 7 bases had no gene match. In nucleotides, the CDR3 is TGTGCCAGCAGCCAACGGCTAGCGGGAGATCGCGAGCAGTACTTC. As protein: CASSQRLAGDREQYF.

DNA for the CDR3: TGTGCCAGCAGCCTTGGACCCGATCAGCCCCAGCATTTT. Its protein is CASSLGPDQPQHF. The chain recombines TRBV7-2 with TRBJ1-5, with D uncertain. There are 13 residues in the CDR3. Germline-derived CDR1 and CDR2 are SGHTA and FQGNSA. Trimming stripped 5 bases from V and 5 bases from J, with 10 bases between.

As concerns this clone: The junction departs from germline at one end; a sequencing error may be responsible. The CDR3 nucleotides are TGTGCTAGCAGCCGGGACAGGGGTCTTCAAGAGACCCAGTACTTC. The encoded protein is CASSRDRGLQETQYF. The rearrangement uses TRBV7-7 and TRBJ2-5, with 10 bases lining up with TRBD1. Germline V gene data show CDR1 as SSHAT and CDR2 as FNYEAQ (reference sequence). CDR3 size: 15 residues.

The chain carries TRBV4-1 and TRBJ2-7; the match to TRBD2 covers 10 bases. The length of the CDR3 is 15 residues. Per germline, CDR1 MGHRA and CDR2 YSYEKL. The ends lost 5 bases at V and 1 base at J; junction bases unmatched: 5. This chain's CDR3 is CASSTTSGKSYEQYF. In DNA, the CDR3 is TGCGCCAGCAGCACTACTAGCGGGAAATCCTACGAGCAGTACTTC.

The V and J genes are TRBV9 and TRBJ1-1, with D possibly TRBD1 on 5 matching bases. This CDR3 spans 15 amino acids. Germline V gives CDR1 SGDLS, CDR2 YYNGEE. V was trimmed by 3 bases and J by 2 bases, leaving 14 bases between them. CDR3 in DNA: TGTGCCAGCAGCGCCCGACCTGGGGGTAACACTGAAGCTTTCTTT. Translated, it gives CASSARPGGNTEAFF.

The chain has TRBV6-1 and TRBJ1-5; the match to TRBD1 covers 7 bases. The CDR3 extends over 17 amino acids. V shed 0 bases, J shed 6 bases, and the junction held 11 bases outside the gene matches. The germline V gene has CDR1 MNHNS and CDR2 SASEGT. This chain's CDR3 is CASSEARGGQGGQPQHF. CDR3 DNA sequence: TGTGCCAGCAGTGAAGCGCGGGGAGGGCAGGGGGGTCAGCCCCAGCATTTT.

This chain links TRBV2 with TRBJ2-4, with D perhaps TRBD1 (6 bases). The CDR3 has 13 residues. Per the germline V gene, CDR1 is SNHLY and CDR2 is FYNNEI. Trimming pared 7 bases from V and 7 bases from J, leaving 14 bases between. The CDR3: CASTTPGANIQYF. CDR3 in DNA: TGTGCCAGCACTACCCCAGGGGCCAACATTCAGTACTTC.